This T cell receptor (beta chain) emerged from a study of long-term antiretroviral therapy in people with HIV. This clone was seen a few times. Its antigen remains unknown. Trimming took 6 bases from V and 3 from J, leaving 11 bases between them. Germline V gives CDR1 SNHLY, CDR2 FYNNEI. This CDR3 is 13 amino acids long. With survey level as its setting, the immunoSEQ assay was v3.0. Sequencing targeted about 40,000-50,000 T-cell genomes per sample. Using immunoSEQ multiplex PCR, the repertoire was profiled, and TCRdb retains in-frame clones only, with some absent. The repertoire holds approximately 25,000 clones, with approximately 80% as singletons. General study results and limits: HIV repertoires spanned tighter CDR3 length ranges than controls did. Post-ART diversity increased but stayed below transplant donor controls.

Sequences were derived from unsorted PBMCs, sampled 3 years after starting antiretroviral therapy. The TCR was taken from a man aged 45-65 years with HIV. V is TRBV2 and J is TRBJ1-1; D is possibly TRBD1 (5 bases). The CDR3 DNA is TGTGCCAGCAGACGGCGGGGCGACACTGAAGCTTTCTTT. It is translated as CASRRRGDTEAFF.